This TCR beta chain was captured by sequencing in a study of T cell responses to AZD1222 COVID-19 vaccine. The study pooled second doses at about 4 or about 12 weeks. As for this clone: Its antigen remains unidentified.

TCRdb keeps only in-frame clones here, not all; method: immunoSEQ multiplex PCR. The repertoire includes more than 100,000 clones, about 93% of them detected once, and around 5% sits in the top ten. Study-wide points: White British people made up most donors, females outnumbered males, and clonal diversity was possibly underestimated.

This CDR3 is 14 amino acids long. Germline V gives CDR1 SGHKS, CDR2 YYEKEE (reference sequence). V was shortened by 1 base and J by 3 bases, with 11 bases between the two germline ends. The sequences come from peripheral blood, collected 28 days after the second AZD1222 dose. The chain has TRBV5-5 and TRBJ2-7; D may match TRBD1 or TRBD2 (5 bases each). The clonotype was recovered from an adult who received the AZD1222 COVID-19 vaccine. The CDR3 DNA reads TGTGCCAGCAGCTTGTATCAGGGAGACTACGAGCAGTACTTC. Amino acid sequence: CASSLYQGDYEQYF.